The TCR beta chain described here comes from a study of blood T cells in healthy people across ages. The sample holds a few counts of this clonotype. The antigen remains unidentified. Trimming removed 8 bases at V and 10 bases at J, with 12 bases between. CDR3 length: 11 residues. Together with a sample-barcoded 5' primer, a J-beta primer mix was included in a second PCR lasting roughly 7 to 11 cycles. Unique molecular identifiers of 12 random nucleotides labeled each cDNA. A minimum of 2.5 million CDR3-containing paired-end reads was obtained for each sample. Each CDR3 protein gets one entry after TCRdb re-called the 5' RACE reads with MiXCR. The repertoire includes about 1 million distinct CDR3 sequences, 35% to 50% of them detected once, and under 20% sits in the top ten. Broader study findings: Naive CD4+ cells and diversity were both higher in long-lived donors than in aged donors.

The sequence was collected from a woman aged 55-75 years in good health. The sample was blood. The genes are TRBV12-3 or TRBV12-4 and TRBJ2-1; D not certain. The CDR3 nucleotides are TGTGCCAGCGGAGCCTTGGTAGAGCAGTTCTTC. It yields the protein CASGALVEQFF.